This entry lists 17 T cell receptor beta chains sequenced from one sample in a study of blood T cell repertoires in COVID-19. Sequenced by immunoSEQ multiplex PCR; TCRdb stores in-frame clones only, minus some. The data contain about 170,000 clones, 80% to 85% of them singletons. Sequenced material: peripheral blood. These receptors were obtained from a young man with active or convalescent COVID-19.

This chain uses TRBV6-5 with TRBJ2-7; the D gene is possibly TRBD1 (5 bases). This CDR3 contains 13 residues. The V end lost 2 bases, the J end lost 3 bases, and 8 bases lay between the germline ends. Per the germline V gene, CDR1 is MNHEY and CDR2 is SVGAGI. The CDR3 DNA reads as TGTGCCAGCAGTTACGGGGCAGACTACGAGCAGTACTTC. Residues: CASSYGADYEQYF.

The chain links TRBV5-6 to TRBJ2-7, with D perhaps matching TRBD1 (6 bases). Germline-derived CDR1 and CDR2 are SGHDT and YYEEEE. Trimming pared 0 bases from V and 2 bases from J, leaving 15 bases between. The CDR3 has 16 amino acids. This CDR3 is CASSLDRTGTTYEQYF. In nucleotides, the CDR3 is TGTGCCAGCAGCTTGGACCGAACCGGGACAACCTACGAGCAGTACTTC.

This clone was counted at least ten times. The V gene is TRBV6-1, the J gene TRBJ2-7; 9 bases match TRBD1. The trim removed 1 base at V and 0 bases at J, leaving 1 base unmatched. CDR3 length: 15 amino acids. Germline V CDR1 and CDR2: MNHNS, SASEGT. DNA of the CDR3: TGTGCCAGCAGTGAAGGGACAGGGGACTCCTACGAGCAGTACTTC. This translates into CASSEGTGDSYEQYF.

The chain links TRBV27 to TRBJ2-3; maybe TRBD1 (6 bases). Germline assignment: CDR1 MNHEY and CDR2 SMNVEV (reference sequence). The CDR3 consists of 16 residues. V was cut by 3 bases and J by 0 bases, with 13 bases left in between. This CDR3 is CASSFLAGASTDTQYF. The CDR3 coding sequence is TGTGCCAGCAGTTTTCTGGCAGGGGCTAGCACAGATACGCAGTATTTT.

The chain has TRBV4-1 and TRBJ2-6, with TRBD2 identical over 10 bases. Losses at the gene ends were 0 bases for V and 2 bases for J; bases not matched to a gene: 13. CDR1 is MGHRA and CDR2 is YSYEKL in the germline V gene. This CDR3 has 21 amino acids. The CDR3 loop reads CASSQDPSTAAGGPGANVLTF. Written as DNA, the CDR3 is TGCGCCAGCAGCCAAGATCCGAGTACGGCAGCGGGGGGGCCTGGGGCCAACGTCCTGACTTTC.

This clone showed up just a few times. This CDR3 is also generated by other DNA sequences in the sample. The chain has TRBV4-2 and TRBJ2-1, with TRBD2 matching over 8 bases. The CDR3 has 15 residues. Losses at the gene ends were 4 bases for V and 0 bases for J; bases not matched to a gene: 2. The germline CDR1 and CDR2 sequences are LGHNA and YNFKEQ. In DNA, the CDR3 is TGTGCCAGCAGCCCCAGCGGGAGCTCCTACAATGAGCAGTTCTTC. Its protein product is CASSPSGSSYNEQFF.

The chain combines TRBV2 with TRBJ1-2, with a possible D match to TRBD1 (5 bases). V was clipped by 4 bases and J by 8 bases, with 20 bases between them. Germline V lookup: CDR1 SNHLY, CDR2 FYNNEI. There are 15 residues in the CDR3. The CDR3 protein is CASSAPSGGLGGYTF. CDR3 coding DNA: TGTGCCAGCAGTGCCCCCTCGGGGGGGTTGGGCGGCTACACCTTC.

The rearrangement uses TRBV5-1 and TRBJ2-7, with TRBD1 identical over 7 bases. V was clipped by 1 base and J by 5 bases; unmatched bases: 6. The CDR3 covers 14 residues. CDR1 and CDR2 (germline): SGHRS, YFSETQ. The CDR3 sequence: CASSLRTGVDEQYF. CDR3 bases: TGCGCCAGCAGCTTGCGCACAGGGGTGGACGAGCAGTACTTC.

The V gene is TRBV6-5, the J gene TRBJ2-7, with 10 bases that match TRBD1. Trimming cost V 5 bases and J 4 bases; bases outside gene matches: 8. There are 15 residues in the CDR3. Germline lookup yields CDR1 MNHEY and CDR2 SVGAGI. In DNA, the CDR3 is TGTGCCAGCAGTCTTTCCCCGGGACAGGGGTACGAGCAGTACTTC. Translated, it gives CASSLSPGQGYEQYF.

The chain uses TRBV28 and TRBJ2-4; 8 bases fit TRBD1. The CDR3 has 16 residues. The germline CDR1 and CDR2 sequences are MDHEN and SYDVKM. V shed 1 base, J shed 0 bases, and the junction held 2 bases outside the gene matches. CDR3 sequence: CASSLFGQGAKNIQYF. The CDR3, as DNA: TGTGCCAGCAGTTTATTTGGACAGGGAGCCAAAAACATTCAGTACTTC.

The chain employs TRBV5-4 and TRBJ1-4; D unresolved. CDR1 is SGHNT, CDR2 YYREEE, per germline (reference sequence). Trimming pared 2 bases from V and 0 bases from J, leaving 11 bases between. There are 16 residues in the CDR3. The CDR3 region is CASSFDTDATNEKLFF. As DNA, the CDR3 is TGTGCCAGCAGCTTTGATACAGACGCAACTAATGAAAAACTGTTTTTT.

This clone was counted a few times. Here the CDR3 reads CASSIPGLDYNEQFF. The CDR3 DNA sequence: TGTGCCAGTAGTATACCGGGACTAGACTACAATGAGCAGTTCTTC. The genes are TRBV19 and TRBJ2-1; TRBD2 agrees at 8 bases. Germline trimming cut 2 bases from V and 3 bases from J; bases unmatched to any gene: 3. This CDR3 is built from 15 residues. Germline V lookup: CDR1 LNHDA, CDR2 SQIVND (reference sequence).

The rearrangement joins TRBV5-3 to TRBJ1-5; 7 nucleotides line up with TRBD1. TRBV5-3 is labeled an ORF, and its function is uncertain. J was trimmed by 8 bases and V by 4 bases; bases with no gene match: 15. The CDR3 loop spans 16 amino acids. In DNA form, the CDR3 reads TGTGCCAGAAGCAACCTCGGGACAGAGGTTTTTGAGCCCCAGCATTTT. Translated, it gives CARSNLGTEVFEPQHF.

This chain joins TRBV5-1 and TRBJ1-3; the match to TRBD1 covers 9 bases. Germline V gene sequence: CDR1 SGHRS, CDR2 YFSETQ. This CDR3 region has 14 residues. V was clipped by 4 bases and J by 4 bases; unmatched bases: 3. The CDR3: CASSEQGAGNTIYF. The CDR3 DNA follows: TGCGCCAGCAGCGAACAGGGGGCCGGAAACACCATATATTTT.

The rearrangement joins TRBV19 to TRBJ1-5; D ambiguous. The CDR3 is 13 residues long. CDR1 LNHDA and CDR2 SQIVND come from the germline V gene (reference sequence). Deletions cut 0 bases from V and 10 bases from J, with 10 bases between. CDR3 region: CASSIEGVKPQHF. The CDR3 nucleotides read TGTGCCAGTAGTATAGAGGGCGTTAAACCCCAGCATTTT.

This clone occurred once. This chain joins TRBV19 and TRBJ1-1; tentative D call: TRBD1 (5 bases). V lost 7 bases, J lost 0 bases, and 21 bases lay in between. The CDR3 is 17 residues long. Germline assignment: CDR1 LNHDA and CDR2 SQIVND (reference sequence). CDR3 nucleotides: TGTGCCAGTACCCCCGGGACTATTGGGGCCATGAACACTGAAGCTTTCTTT. Translation gives CASTPGTIGAMNTEAFF. Variable domain in full (rest from reference TRBV19 and TRBJ1-1): DGGITQSPKYLFRKEGQNVTLSCEQNLNHDAMYWYRQDPGQGLRLIYYSQIVNDFQKGDIAEGYSVSREKKESFPLTVTSAQKNPTAFYLCASTPGTIGAMNTEAFFGQGTRLTVV.

The chain combines TRBV5-1 with TRBJ1-2; possibly TRBD1 for D (5 bases). The V gene lost 1 base and the J gene lost 4 bases, with 11 bases spanning the gap. CDR3 length: 14 residues. The germline gives CDR1 SGHRS, CDR2 YFSETQ. CDR3 sequence reads: CASSLMGGAYGYTF. The CDR3 DNA reads as TGCGCCAGCAGCTTGATGGGTGGGGCCTATGGCTACACCTTC.